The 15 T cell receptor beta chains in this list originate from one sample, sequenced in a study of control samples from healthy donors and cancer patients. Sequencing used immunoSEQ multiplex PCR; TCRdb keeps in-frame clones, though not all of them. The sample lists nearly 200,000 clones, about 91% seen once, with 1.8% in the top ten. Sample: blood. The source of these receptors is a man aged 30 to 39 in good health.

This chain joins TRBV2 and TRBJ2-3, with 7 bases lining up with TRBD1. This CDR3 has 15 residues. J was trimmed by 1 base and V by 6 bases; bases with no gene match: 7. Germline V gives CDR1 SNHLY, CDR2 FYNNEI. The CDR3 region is CASRRGQSRTDTQYF. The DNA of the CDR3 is TGTGCCAGCAGGAGGGGGCAGAGCCGCACAGATACGCAGTATTTT.

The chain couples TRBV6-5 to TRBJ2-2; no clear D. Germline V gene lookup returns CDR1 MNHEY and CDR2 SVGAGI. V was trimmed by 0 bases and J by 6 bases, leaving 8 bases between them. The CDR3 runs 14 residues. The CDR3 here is CASSYSTVSGELFF. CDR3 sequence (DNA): TGTGCCAGCAGTTACTCGACGGTATCCGGGGAGCTGTTTTTT.

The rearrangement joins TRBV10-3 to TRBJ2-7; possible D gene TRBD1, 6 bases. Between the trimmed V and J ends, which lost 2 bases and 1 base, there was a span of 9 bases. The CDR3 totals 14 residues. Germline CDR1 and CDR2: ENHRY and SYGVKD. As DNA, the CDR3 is TGTGCCATCAGTGAGAGAACAGGGTCCTACGAGCAGTACTTC. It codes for CAISERTGSYEQYF.

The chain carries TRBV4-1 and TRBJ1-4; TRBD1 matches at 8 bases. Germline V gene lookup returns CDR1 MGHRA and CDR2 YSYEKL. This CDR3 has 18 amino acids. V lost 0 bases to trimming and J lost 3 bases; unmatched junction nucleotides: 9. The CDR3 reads CASSQDRGQEGPNEKLFF. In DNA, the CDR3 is TGCGCCAGCAGCCAAGATAGGGGACAGGAGGGGCCTAATGAAAAACTGTTTTTT.

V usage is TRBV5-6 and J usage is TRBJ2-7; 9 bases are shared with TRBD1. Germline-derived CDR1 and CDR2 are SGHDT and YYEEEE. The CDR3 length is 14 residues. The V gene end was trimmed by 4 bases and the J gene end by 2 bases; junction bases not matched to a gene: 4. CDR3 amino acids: CASSTRTGAYEQYF. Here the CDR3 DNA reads TGTGCCAGCAGCACGCGGACAGGGGCCTACGAGCAGTACTTC. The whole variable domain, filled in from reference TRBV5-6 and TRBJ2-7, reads DAGVTQSPTHLIKTRGQQVTLRCSPKSGHDTVSWYQQALGQGPQFIFQYYEEEERQRGNFPDRFSGHQFPNYSSELNVNALLLGDSALYLCASSTRTGAYEQYFGPGTRLTVT.

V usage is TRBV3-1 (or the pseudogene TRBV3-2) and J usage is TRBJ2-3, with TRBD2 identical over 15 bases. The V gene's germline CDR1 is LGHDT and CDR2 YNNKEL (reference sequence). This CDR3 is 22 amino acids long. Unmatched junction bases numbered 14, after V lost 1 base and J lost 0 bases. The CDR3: CASSQGLGLAGGTRMSTDTQYF. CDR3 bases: TGTGCCAGCAGCCAAGGTCTCGGACTAGCGGGGGGGACCCGAATGAGCACAGATACGCAGTATTTT.

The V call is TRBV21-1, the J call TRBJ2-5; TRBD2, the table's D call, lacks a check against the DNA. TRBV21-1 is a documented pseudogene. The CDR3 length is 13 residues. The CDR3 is CASRRAGLETQYF. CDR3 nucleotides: TGTGCCAGCAGAAGGGCGGGGCTGGAGACCCAGTACTTC.

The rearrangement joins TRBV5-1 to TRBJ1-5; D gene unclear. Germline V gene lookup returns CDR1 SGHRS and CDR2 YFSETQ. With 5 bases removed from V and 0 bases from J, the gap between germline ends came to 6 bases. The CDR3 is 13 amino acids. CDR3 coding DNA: TGCGCCAGCAGACAAGATAGCAATCAGCCCCAGCATTTT. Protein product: CASRQDSNQPQHF.

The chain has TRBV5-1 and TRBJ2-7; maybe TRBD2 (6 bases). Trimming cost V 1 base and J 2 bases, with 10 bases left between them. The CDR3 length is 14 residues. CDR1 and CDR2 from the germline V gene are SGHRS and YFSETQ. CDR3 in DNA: TGCGCCAGCAGCTTGCGGGGGTTCCCCTACGAGCAGTACTTC. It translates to CASSLRGFPYEQYF.

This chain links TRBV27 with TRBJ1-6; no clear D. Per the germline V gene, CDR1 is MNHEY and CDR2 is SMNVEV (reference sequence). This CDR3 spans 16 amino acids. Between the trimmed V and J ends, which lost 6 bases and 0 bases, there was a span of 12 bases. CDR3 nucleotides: TGTGCCAGCAGCCCCGTAGAGGGCTCCTATAATTCACCCCTCCACTTT. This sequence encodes CASSPVEGSYNSPLHF.

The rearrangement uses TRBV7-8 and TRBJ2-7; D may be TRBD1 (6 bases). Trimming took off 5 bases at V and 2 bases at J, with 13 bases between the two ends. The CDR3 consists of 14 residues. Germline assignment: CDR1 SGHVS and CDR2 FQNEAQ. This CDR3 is CASSPSGGTYEQYF. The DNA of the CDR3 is TGTGCCAGCAGCCCCAGTGGGGGCACCTACGAGCAGTACTTC.

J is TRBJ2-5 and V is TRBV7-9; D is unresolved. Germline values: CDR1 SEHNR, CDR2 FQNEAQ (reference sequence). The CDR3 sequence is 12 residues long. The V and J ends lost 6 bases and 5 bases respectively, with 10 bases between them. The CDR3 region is CASSLVGETQYF. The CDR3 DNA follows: TGTGCCAGCAGTCTAGTCGGGGAGACCCAGTACTTC.

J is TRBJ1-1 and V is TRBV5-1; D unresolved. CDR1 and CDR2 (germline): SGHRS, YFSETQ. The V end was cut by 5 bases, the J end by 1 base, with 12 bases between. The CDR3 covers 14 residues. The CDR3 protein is CASSRGPQNTEAFF. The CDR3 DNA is TGCGCCAGCAGTCGTGGGCCTCAGAACACTGAAGCTTTCTTT.

CDR3 nucleotides: TGTGCCAGCCGCCTGGGGGGGGCGTTGAGTTCACCCCTCCACTTT. It specifies CASRLGGALSSPLHF. This chain uses TRBV27 with TRBJ1-6, with D possibly matching TRBD1 (6 bases). The V end lost 8 bases, the J end lost 9 bases, and 20 bases lay between the germline ends. Germline CDR1 MNHEY, CDR2 SMNVEV (reference sequence). The CDR3 consists of 15 residues.

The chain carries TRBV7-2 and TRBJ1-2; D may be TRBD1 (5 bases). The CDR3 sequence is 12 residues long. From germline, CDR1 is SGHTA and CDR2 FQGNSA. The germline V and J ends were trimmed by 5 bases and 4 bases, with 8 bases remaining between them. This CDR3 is CASSARVYGYTF. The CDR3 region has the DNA TGTGCCAGCAGCGCCAGGGTCTATGGCTACACCTTC.